The rows below give T cell receptor beta chains drawn from one sample of a study of early T cells in non-severe SARS-CoV-2 infection. TCRdb processed the 5' RACE reads anew with MiXCR; each CDR3 protein has one entry. The table lists 25,000 to 30,000 distinct CDR3 sequences, less than 6.5% of them singletons. The specimen was whole blood. The receptors here all came from an adult who was a healthcare worker with PCR-confirmed SARS-CoV-2 infection or an uninfected control (not recorded which). Each CDR3 is given with its conserved first and last residue. A D gene is named only where the DNA matches it firmly. The size field is filled for only some rows; it gives once, few, many or a size class.

>.|TRBJ1-2|few|TRBV7-6
CASSSWIKGHGYTF
TGTGCCAGCAGCTCCTGGATTAAGGGACATGGCTACACCTTC
>.|TRBJ2-1|many|TRBV19
CASSIDQGWENNEQFF
TGTGCCAGTAGTATAGATCAGGGTTGGGAGAACAATGAGCAGTTCTTC
>TRBD1|TRBJ2-1|medium-sized|TRBV30
CAWGRQGSYNEQFF
TGTGCCTGGGGCAGACAGGGGAGCTACAATGAGCAGTTCTTC
>.|TRBJ1-1|many|TRBV28
CASRMTGIEAFF
TGTGCCAGCAGGATGACAGGCATTGAAGCTTTCTTT
>.|TRBJ2-7|many|TRBV27
CASSLPSYEQYF
TGTGCCAGCAGTTTACCTTCCTACGAGCAGTACTTC
>.|TRBJ2-3|medium-sized|TRBV28
CASSLQSYTDTQYF
TGTGCCAGCAGTTTACAGAGCTACACAGATACGCAGTATTTT
>TRBD1|TRBJ2-7|many|TRBV28
CASSLDRVYEQYF
TGTGCCAGCAGTTTAGACAGGGTCTACGAGCAGTACTTC
>TRBD2|TRBJ2-7|many|TRBV5-6
CASRWTSGSTYEQYF
TGTGCCAGCAGGTGGACTAGCGGGAGTACCTACGAGCAGTACTTC
>TRBD2|TRBJ2-5|few|TRBV11-2
CASSFAGDETQYF
TGTGCCAGCAGCTTCGCGGGAGATGAGACCCAGTACTTC
>.|TRBJ2-1|many|TRBV5-1
CASSLGLASSYNEQFF
TGCGCCAGCAGCTTGGGACTGGCTAGCTCCTACAATGAGCAGTTCTTC
>.|TRBJ1-1|many|TRBV30
CAWSPRARTNTEAFF
TGTGCCTGGAGTCCGCGTGCCAGGACTAACACTGAAGCTTTCTTT
>TRBD1|TRBJ1-2|few|TRBV27
CASSPRTGIVGYTF
TGTGCCAGCAGTCCCCGGACAGGGATCGTTGGCTACACCTTC
>TRBD1|TRBJ2-2|.|TRBV7-2
CASSLRPMTGGIGTGELFF
TGTGCCAGCAGCTTACGTCCAATGACAGGGGGGATTGGCACCGGGGAGCTGTTTTTT
>TRBD2|TRBJ2-2|many|TRBV20-1
CSALSGGGSTGELFF
TGCAGTGCGCTTTCGGGGGGAGGTAGCACCGGGGAGCTGTTTTTT
>TRBD2|TRBJ2-3|many|TRBV5-8
CASSPTGTSGLSTDTQYF
TGTGCCAGCAGCCCTACCGGGACTAGCGGGCTGAGCACAGATACGCAGTATTTT
>.|TRBJ1-6|medium-sized|TRBV9
CASSVGQSYNSPLHF
TGTGCCAGCAGCGTAGGGCAGAGCTATAATTCACCCCTCCACTTT
>.|TRBJ2-1|many|TRBV29-1
CSVEGVPDSYNEQFF
TGCAGCGTTGAAGGGGTGCCAGACTCCTACAATGAGCAGTTCTTC
>.|TRBJ1-5|few|TRBV3-1
CASSPSFGQGDQPQHF
TGTGCCAGCAGCCCTAGCTTTGGGCAGGGAGATCAGCCCCAGCATTTT
>.|TRBJ2-7|few|TRBV20-1
CSAAGWTPLYEQYF
TGCAGTGCAGCAGGGTGGACCCCTCTCTACGAGCAGTACTTC